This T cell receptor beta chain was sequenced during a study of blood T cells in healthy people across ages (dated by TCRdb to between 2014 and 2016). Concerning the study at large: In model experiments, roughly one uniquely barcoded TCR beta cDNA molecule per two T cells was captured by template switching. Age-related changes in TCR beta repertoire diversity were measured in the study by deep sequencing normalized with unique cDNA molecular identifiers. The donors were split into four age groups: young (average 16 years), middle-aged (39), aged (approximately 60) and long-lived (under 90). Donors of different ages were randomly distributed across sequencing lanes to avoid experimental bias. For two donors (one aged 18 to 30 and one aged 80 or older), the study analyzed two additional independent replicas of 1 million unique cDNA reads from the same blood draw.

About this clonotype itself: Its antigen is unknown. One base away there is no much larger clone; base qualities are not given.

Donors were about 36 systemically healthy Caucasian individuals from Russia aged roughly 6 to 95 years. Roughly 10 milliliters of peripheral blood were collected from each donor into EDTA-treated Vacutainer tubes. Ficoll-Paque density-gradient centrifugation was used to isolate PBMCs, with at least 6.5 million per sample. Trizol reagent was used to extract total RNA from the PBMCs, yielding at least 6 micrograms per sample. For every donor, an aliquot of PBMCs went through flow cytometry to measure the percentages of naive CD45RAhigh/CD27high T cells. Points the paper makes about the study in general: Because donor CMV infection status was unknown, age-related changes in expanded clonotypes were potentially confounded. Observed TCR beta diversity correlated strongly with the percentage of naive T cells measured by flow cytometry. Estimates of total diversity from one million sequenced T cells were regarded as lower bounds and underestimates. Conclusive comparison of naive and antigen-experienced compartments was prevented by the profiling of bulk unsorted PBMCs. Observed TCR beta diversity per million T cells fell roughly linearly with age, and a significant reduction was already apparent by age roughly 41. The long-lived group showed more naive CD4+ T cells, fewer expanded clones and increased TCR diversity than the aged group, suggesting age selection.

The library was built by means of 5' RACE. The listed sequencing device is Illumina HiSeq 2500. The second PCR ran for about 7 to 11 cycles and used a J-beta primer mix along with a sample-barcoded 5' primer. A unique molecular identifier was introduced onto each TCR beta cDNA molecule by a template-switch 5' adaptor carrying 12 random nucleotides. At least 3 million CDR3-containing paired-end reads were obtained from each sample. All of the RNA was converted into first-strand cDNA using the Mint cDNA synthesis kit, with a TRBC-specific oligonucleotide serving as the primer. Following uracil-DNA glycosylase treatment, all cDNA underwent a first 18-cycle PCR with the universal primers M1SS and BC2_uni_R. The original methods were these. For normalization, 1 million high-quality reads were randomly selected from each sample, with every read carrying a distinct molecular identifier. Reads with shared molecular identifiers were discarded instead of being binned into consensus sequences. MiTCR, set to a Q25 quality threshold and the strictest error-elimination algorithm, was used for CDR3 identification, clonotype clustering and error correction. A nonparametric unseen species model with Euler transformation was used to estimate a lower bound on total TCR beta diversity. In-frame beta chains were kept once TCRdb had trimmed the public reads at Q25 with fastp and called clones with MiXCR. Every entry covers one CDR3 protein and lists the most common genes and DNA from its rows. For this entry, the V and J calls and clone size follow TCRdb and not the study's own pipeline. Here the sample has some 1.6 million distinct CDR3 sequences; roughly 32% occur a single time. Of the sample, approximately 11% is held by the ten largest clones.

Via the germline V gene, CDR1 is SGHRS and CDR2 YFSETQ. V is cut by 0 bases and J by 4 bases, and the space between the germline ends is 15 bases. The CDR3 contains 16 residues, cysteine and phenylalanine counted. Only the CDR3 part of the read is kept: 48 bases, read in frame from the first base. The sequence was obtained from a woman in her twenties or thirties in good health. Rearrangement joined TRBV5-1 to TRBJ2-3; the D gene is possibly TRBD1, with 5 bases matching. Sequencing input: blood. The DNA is TGCGCCAGCAGCTTGGCAGGGAACGAGCTCGCAGATACGCAGTATTTT. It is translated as CASSLAGNELADTQYF.